This T cell receptor (beta chain) was sequenced for a study of T cells in Graves' hyperthyroidism and ophthalmopathy. General study points: Most thyroid clonotypes expanded above 0.001 appeared in blood too. A 13 V-J model separated ophthalmopathy from stable hyperthyroidism.

To note about this clonotype: As yet, its antigen is unknown.

Using RNA transcripts as the source, TCR beta CDR3 regions were amplified. With the HTBI primer set, the TCR CDR3 went through a first round of RT-PCR. MiXCR, applied by TCRdb to the multiplex PCR reads, yields one record per CDR3 protein. The table includes around 340,000 distinct CDR3 sequences, around 16% detected once. Germline assignment: CDR1 DFQATT and CDR2 SNEGSKA (reference sequence). V was pared by 0 bases and J by 0 bases, with 5 bases between. The length of the CDR3 is 13 residues. Patients aged 18 to 65 had newly diagnosed hyperthyroidism of under 2 months' duration. The PBMCs studied were ones that came from around 10 ml fresh peripheral blood.

The chain uses TRBV20-1 and TRBJ1-1; D is undetermined. The origin of this receptor is a man aged 30-40 years with Graves' hyperthyroidism. Sequencing was done on a sample of blood. The CDR3 here is CSARDHLNTEAFF. As DNA, the CDR3 is TGCAGTGCTAGAGACCACCTGAACACTGAAGCTTTCTTT.